The T cell receptor beta chain under discussion was sequenced for a study of blood T cell repertoires in COVID-19 (dated by TCRdb to 2018 to 2021). With regard to the full study: Collaborator samples came from the United States, Italy and Spain and covered acute and convalescent phases of COVID-19. The repertoires were made available in a free public database intended to serve as a resource for research on the immune response to SARS-CoV-2. Samples were obtained from the ongoing ImmuneRACE study (first 160 participants) and from about 1,300 subjects provided by 6 global collaborators. Subjects who had been exposed to COVID-19, were actively infected with it, or had recovered from it provided the deeply sampled blood TCRbeta repertoires that made up the dataset. Sample metadata almost always included a de-identified subject ID, COVID-19 status, age in years and sex. HLA class I and class II types, where available, came from metadata supplied by the sample provider rather than from assay-based typing. The prospective study material was composed of cDNA or gDNA derived from T cells, B-cell-depleted T cells, or PBMCs. The research as a whole found: How much clinical and demographic metadata was included differed by source and by participant, and the metadata was provided uncurated.

The collaborating institutions used their own protocols to collect whole blood in K2EDTA tubes. For TCRbeta analysis, collaborator samples were shipped as frozen whole blood, as isolated PBMCs, or as DNA extracted from either sample type. The immunoSEQ Assay, a bias-controlled multiplex PCR, was used to amplify TCRbeta CDR3 regions from genomic DNA. Per the source publication's procedure: Within the assay, amplification of reference gene primers was used to estimate how many nucleated cells each sample contained. To quantify the absolute abundance of each unique TCRbeta CDR3 rearrangement, sequence reads were collapsed and filtered. Productive Simpson clonality was computed per sample as the square root of Simpson's diversity index over productive rearrangements. Here the immuneACCESS table is served through TCRdb, limited to in-frame sequences with V and J called. Missing clones are a known gap in these copies; in checked studies unresolved V genes cover under half, and the rest lacks a known reason. D and trimming come from the DNA, and the V and J calls and clone size come from that table. This sample gives some 100,000 clones in total; approximately 86% of them show up just once. The ten most abundant clones make up 10% of the sample.

Per the germline V gene, MNHEY is the CDR1 and SVGAGI is the CDR2. V trim: 5 bases; J trim: 5 bases; unmatched bases: 7. There are 15 amino acids in the CDR3, from cysteine to phenylalanine inclusive. CDR3 DNA only is kept here, 45 bases in frame from base 1. Notes on this clone: There is no known antigen for this receptor. Base quality data are lacking; no much larger clone is found one base away.

Material: peripheral blood. This sequence was found in a man aged 50 or older with acute or convalescent COVID-19. The chain was built from TRBV6-5 and TRBJ1-5; TRBD1 aligns with 9 central bases. For the CDR3, the sequence is CASSQGDRVDQPQHF. The nucleotide sequence is given as TGTGCCAGCAGTCAGGGGGACAGGGTGGATCAGCCCCAGCATTTT.